Sequencing of this T cell receptor beta chain was carried out in a study of T cell responses to AZD1222 COVID-19 vaccine. On this clone itself: The target antigen is unknown.

Study-level points and caveats: The study sampled repertoires only after the peak T cell response. Vaccine-associated CD4 TCRs ranged over spike, dominating at 160-218 and 743-854.

Clones were read by immunoSEQ multiplex PCR, and TCRdb kept only the in-frame ones, dropping some. Of roughly 69,000 clones in the sample, roughly 80% were seen once. The starting material was peripheral blood, obtained 28 days after the second AZD1222 dose. The receptor comes from an adult who received the AZD1222 COVID-19 vaccine.

For the CDR3, the DNA is TGTGCCAGCAGCAGGGGACAGGCCTACAATGAGCAGTTCTTC. Translated: CASSRGQAYNEQFF. The chain couples TRBV27 to TRBJ2-1, with 8 bases fitting TRBD1. The germline CDR1 and CDR2 sequences are MNHEY and SMNVEV (reference sequence). The CDR3 totals 14 residues. V dropped 6 bases and J dropped 2; count of bases not matched to a gene: 3.